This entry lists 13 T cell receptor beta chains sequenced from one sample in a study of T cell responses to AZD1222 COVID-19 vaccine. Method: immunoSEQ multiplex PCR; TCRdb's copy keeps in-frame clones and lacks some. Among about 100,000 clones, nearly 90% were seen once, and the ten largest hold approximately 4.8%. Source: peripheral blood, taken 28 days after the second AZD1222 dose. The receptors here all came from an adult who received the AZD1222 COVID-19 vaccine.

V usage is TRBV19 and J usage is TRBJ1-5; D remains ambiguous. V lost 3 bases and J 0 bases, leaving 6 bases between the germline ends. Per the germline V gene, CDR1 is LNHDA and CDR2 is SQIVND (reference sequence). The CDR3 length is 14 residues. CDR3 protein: CASSIEASNQPQHF. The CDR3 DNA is TGTGCCAGTAGTATTGAGGCTAGCAATCAGCCCCAGCATTTT.

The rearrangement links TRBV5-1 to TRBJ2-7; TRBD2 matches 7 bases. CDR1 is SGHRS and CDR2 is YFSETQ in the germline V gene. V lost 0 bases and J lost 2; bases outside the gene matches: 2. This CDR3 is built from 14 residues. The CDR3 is CASSLGGGPYEQYF. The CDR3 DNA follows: TGCGCCAGCAGCTTGGGGGGGGGACCCTACGAGCAGTACTTC.

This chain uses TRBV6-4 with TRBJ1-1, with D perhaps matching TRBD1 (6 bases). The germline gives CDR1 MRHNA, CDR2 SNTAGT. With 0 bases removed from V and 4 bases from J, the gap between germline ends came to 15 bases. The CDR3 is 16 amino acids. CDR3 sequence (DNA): TGTGCCAGCAGTGACTCGAAGGAGGGGGAAAGCACTGAAGCTTTCTTT. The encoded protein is CASSDSKEGESTEAFF.

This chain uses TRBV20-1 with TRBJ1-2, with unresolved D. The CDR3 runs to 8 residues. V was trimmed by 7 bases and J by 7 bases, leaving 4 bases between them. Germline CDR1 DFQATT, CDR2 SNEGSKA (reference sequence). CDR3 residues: CSVGGYTF. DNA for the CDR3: TGCAGTGTAGGTGGCTACACCTTC.

This CDR3 reads CASSYSGLGWETQYF. CDR3 coding DNA: TGTGCCAGCAGTTACTCAGGGTTGGGATGGGAGACCCAGTACTTC. The chain carries TRBV6-2 or TRBV6-3 and TRBJ2-5; D uncertain. The ends were cut back, 0 bases at V and 5 bases at J, with 13 bases in the middle. The CDR3 sequence is 15 residues long. Germline V lookup: CDR1 MNHEY, CDR2 SVGEGT.

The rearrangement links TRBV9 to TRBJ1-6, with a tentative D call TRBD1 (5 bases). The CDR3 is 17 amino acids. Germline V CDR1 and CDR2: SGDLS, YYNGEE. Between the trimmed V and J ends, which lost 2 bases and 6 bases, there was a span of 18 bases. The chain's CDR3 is CASSVSGGRAPNSPLHF. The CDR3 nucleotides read TGTGCCAGCAGCGTGTCCGGGGGGAGGGCCCCTAATTCACCCCTCCACTTT.

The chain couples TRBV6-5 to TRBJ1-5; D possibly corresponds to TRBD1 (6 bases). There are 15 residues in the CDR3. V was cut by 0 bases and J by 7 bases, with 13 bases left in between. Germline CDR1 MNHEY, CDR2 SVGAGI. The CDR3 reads CASSYSRRGGQPQHF. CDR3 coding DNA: TGTGCCAGCAGTTACTCGCGTAGGGGGGGCCAGCCCCAGCATTTT.

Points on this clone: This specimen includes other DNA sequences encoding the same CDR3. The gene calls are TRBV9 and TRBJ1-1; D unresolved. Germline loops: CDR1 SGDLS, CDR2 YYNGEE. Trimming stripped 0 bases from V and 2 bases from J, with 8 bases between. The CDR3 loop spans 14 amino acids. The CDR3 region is CASSVAGVNTEAFF. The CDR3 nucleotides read TGTGCCAGCAGCGTAGCCGGGGTAAACACTGAAGCTTTCTTT.

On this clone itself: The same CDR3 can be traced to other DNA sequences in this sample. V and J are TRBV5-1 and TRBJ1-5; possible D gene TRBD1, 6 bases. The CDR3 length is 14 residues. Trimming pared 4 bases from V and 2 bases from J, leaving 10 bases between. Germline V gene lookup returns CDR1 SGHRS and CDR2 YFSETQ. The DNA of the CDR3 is TGCGCCAGCAGCCCCAGGGGCGGCAATCAGCCCCAGCATTTT. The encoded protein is CASSPRGGNQPQHF.

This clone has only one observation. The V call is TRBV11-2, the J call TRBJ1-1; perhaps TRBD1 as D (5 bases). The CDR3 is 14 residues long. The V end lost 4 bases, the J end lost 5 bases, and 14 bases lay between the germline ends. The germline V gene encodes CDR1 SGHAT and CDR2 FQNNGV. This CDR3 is CASSSRETRTEAFF. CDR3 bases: TGTGCCAGCAGCTCCAGGGAAACAAGAACTGAAGCTTTCTTT.

DNA of the CDR3: TGTGCCAGTAGTATAGATAACTTCTACAATGAGCAGTTCTTC. Encoded protein: CASSIDNFYNEQFF. The rearrangement links TRBV19 to TRBJ2-1, with no clear D. This CDR3 has 14 residues. Germline V lookup: CDR1 LNHDA, CDR2 SQIVND (reference sequence). V lost 0 bases and J 3 bases, leaving 6 bases between the germline ends.

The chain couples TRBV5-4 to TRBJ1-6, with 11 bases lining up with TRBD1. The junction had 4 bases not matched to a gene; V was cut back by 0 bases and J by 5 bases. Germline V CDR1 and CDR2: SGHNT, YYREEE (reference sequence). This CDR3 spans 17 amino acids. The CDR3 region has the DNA TGTGCCAGCAGCTTGGGGACAGGGGGCTTCAATAATTCACCCCTCCACTTT. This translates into CASSLGTGGFNNSPLHF. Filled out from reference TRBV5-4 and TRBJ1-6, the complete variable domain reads ETGVTQSPTHLIKTRGQQVTLRCSSQSGHNTVSWYQQALGQGPQFIFQYYREEENGRGNFPPRFSGLQFPNYSSELNVNALELDDSALYLCASSLGTGGFNNSPLHFGNGTRLTVT.

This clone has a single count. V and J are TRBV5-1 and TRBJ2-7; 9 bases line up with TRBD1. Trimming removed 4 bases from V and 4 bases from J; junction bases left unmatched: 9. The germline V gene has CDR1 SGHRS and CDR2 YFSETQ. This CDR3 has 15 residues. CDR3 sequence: CASSPYVGQGYEQYF. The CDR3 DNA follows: TGCGCCAGCAGCCCATATGTGGGACAGGGATACGAGCAGTACTTC.